Listed here are 3 T cell receptor beta chains from one sample, sequenced in a study of blood T cell repertoires in COVID-19. TCRdb's table, derived via immunoSEQ multiplex PCR, lists solely in-frame clones and lacks some. The data contain 90,000 to 120,000 clones, approximately 90% of them singletons. Sequenced input: peripheral blood. The origin of the receptors is a man in his fifties or sixties with active or convalescent COVID-19.

The rearrangement joins TRBV6-4 to TRBJ2-2; 10 positions agree with TRBD2. Trimming at V came to 0 bases and at J to 4 bases, leaving 5 bases not matched to a gene. From germline, CDR1 is MRHNA and CDR2 SNTAGT. This CDR3 comprises 17 residues. CDR3 DNA sequence: TGTGCCAGCAGTGACTCGACCCTAGCGGGGGTCACCGGGGAGCTGTTTTTT. Protein sequence: CASSDSTLAGVTGELFF.

V usage is TRBV9 and J usage is TRBJ1-1; maybe TRBD1 (6 bases). This CDR3 is 15 amino acids long. Germline V lookup: CDR1 SGDLS, CDR2 YYNGEE. The V end was cut by 3 bases, the J end by 1 base, with 13 bases between. CDR3 residues: CASSAGVRGNTEAFF. The CDR3 coding sequence is TGTGCCAGCAGCGCAGGGGTACGAGGGAACACTGAAGCTTTCTTT. Complete variable domain (other parts from reference TRBV9 and TRBJ1-1): DSGVTQTPKHLITATGQRVTLRCSPRSGDLSVYWYQQSLDQGLQFLIQYYNGEERAKGNILERFSAQQFPDLHSELNLSSLELGDSALYFCASSAGVRGNTEAFFGQGTRLTVV.

The gene calls are TRBV7-2 and TRBJ2-3, with 7 nucleotides matching TRBD2. Germline V gene lookup returns CDR1 SGHTA and CDR2 FQGNSA. The CDR3 totals 15 residues. Unmatched junction bases numbered 8, after V lost 6 bases and J lost 2 bases. As DNA, the CDR3 is TGTGCCAGCAGACCGACTAGCAGCCCCACAGATACGCAGTATTTT. Protein: CASRPTSSPTDTQYF.